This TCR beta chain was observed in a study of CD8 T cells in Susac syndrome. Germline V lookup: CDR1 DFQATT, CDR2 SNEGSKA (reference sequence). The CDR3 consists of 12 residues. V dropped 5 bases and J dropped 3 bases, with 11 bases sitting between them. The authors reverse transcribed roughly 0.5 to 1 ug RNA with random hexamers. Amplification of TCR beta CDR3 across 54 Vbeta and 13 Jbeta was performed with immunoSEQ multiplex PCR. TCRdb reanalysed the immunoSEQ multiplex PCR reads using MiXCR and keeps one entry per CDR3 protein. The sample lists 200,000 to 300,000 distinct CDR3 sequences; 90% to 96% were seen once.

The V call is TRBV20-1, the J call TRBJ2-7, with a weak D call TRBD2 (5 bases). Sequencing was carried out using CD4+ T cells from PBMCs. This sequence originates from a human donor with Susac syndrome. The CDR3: CSAPSRGYEQYF. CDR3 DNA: TGCAGTGCTCCCTCACGGGGCTACGAGCAGTACTTC.